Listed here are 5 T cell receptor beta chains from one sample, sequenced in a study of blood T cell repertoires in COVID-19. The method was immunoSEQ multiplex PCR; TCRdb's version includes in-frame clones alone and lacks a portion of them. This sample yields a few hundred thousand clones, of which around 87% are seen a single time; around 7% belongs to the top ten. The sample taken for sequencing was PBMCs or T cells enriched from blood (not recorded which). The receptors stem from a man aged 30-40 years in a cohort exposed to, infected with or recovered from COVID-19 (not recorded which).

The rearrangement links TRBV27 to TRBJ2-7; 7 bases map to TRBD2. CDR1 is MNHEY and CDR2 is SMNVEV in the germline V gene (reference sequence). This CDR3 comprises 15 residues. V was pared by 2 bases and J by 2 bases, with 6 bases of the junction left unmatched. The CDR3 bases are TGTGCCAGCAGTTTAGCGGGGGACGGGACCTACGAGCAGTACTTC. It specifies CASSLAGDGTYEQYF.

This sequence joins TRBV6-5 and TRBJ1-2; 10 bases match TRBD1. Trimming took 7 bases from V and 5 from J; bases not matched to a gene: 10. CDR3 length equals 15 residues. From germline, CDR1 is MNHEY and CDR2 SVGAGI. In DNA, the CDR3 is TGTGCCAGCAAGGAGCGGGACAGGGGTTATTATGGCTACACCTTC. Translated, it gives CASKERDRGYYGYTF.

Here the CDR3 DNA reads TGTGCCAGCAGTTACGGTATCACTAGTAACCGGGAGACCCAGTACTTC. Protein sequence: CASSYGITSNRETQYF. The chain employs TRBV6-5 and TRBJ2-5, with TRBD2 as a possible D gene (5 bases). CDR1 MNHEY and CDR2 SVGAGI come from the germline V gene. The CDR3 has 16 residues. V lost 2 bases and J 5 bases, leaving 18 bases between the germline ends.

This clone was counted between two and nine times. The CDR3 DNA reads as TGTGCCAGCTCACCATTCGACCGGGAGCCTTACAATGAGCAGTTCTTC. Translated: CASSPFDREPYNEQFF. This chain joins TRBV18 and TRBJ2-1; tentative D call: TRBD2 (6 bases). The CDR3 extends over 16 amino acids. The V gene's germline CDR1 is KGHSH and CDR2 LQKENI. V was clipped by 2 bases and J by 4 bases, with 15 bases between them.

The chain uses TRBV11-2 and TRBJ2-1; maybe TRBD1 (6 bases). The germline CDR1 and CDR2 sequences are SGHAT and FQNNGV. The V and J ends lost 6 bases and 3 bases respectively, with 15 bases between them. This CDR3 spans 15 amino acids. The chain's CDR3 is CASRPVRDNYNEQFF. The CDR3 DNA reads TGTGCCAGCAGGCCAGTCCGGGACAACTACAATGAGCAGTTCTTC.